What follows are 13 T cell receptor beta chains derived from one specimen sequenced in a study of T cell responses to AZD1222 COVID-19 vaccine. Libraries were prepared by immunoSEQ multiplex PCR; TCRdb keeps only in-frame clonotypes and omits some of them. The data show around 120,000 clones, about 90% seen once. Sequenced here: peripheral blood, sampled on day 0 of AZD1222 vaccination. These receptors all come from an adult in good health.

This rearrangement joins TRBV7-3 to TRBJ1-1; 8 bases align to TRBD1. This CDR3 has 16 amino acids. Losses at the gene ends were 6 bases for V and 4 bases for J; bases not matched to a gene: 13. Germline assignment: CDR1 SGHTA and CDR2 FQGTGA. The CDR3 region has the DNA TGTGCCAGCAGTCCGGGCCACAGGGGGTTTAGCACTGAAGCTTTCTTT. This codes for CASSPGHRGFSTEAFF.

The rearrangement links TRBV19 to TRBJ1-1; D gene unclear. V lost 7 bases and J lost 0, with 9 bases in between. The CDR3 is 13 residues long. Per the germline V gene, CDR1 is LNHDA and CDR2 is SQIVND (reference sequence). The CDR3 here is CASISSVNTEAFF. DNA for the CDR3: TGTGCCAGTATTTCCTCCGTGAACACTGAAGCTTTCTTT.

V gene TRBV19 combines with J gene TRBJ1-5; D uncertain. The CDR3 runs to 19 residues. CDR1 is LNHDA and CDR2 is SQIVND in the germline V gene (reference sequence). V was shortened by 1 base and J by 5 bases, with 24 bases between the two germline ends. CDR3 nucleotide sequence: TGTGCCAGTAGTATAGGGAGGTTAAGTGGGTTAAGGCCGCATCAGCCCCAGCATTTT. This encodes CASSIGRLSGLRPHQPQHF.

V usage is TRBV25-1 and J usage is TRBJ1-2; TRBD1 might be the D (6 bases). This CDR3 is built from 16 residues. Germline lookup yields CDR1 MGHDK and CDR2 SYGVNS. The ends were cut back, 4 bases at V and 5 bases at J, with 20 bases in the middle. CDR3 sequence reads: CASSGPTGVIWYGYTF. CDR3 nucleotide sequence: TGTGCCAGCAGTGGGCCGACAGGAGTAATCTGGTATGGCTACACCTTC.

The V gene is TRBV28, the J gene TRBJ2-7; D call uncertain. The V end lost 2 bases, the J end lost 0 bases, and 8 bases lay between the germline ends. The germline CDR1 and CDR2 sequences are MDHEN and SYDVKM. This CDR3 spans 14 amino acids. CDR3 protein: CASSLRGRSYEQYF. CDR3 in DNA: TGTGCCAGCAGTTTACGCGGCCGCTCCTACGAGCAGTACTTC.

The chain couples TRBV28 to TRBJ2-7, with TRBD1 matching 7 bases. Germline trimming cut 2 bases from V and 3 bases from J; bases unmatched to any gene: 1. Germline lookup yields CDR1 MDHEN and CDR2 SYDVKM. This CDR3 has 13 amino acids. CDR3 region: CASSLAGGYEQYF. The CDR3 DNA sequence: TGTGCCAGCAGTTTAGCAGGGGGCTACGAGCAGTACTTC.

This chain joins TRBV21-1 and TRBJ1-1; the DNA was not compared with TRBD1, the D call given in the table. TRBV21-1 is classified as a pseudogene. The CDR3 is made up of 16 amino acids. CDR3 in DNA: TGTGCCAGCAGCGCTCGACCCTTCCGGGACAGGGCTGAAGCTTTCTTT. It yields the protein CASSARPFRDRAEAFF.

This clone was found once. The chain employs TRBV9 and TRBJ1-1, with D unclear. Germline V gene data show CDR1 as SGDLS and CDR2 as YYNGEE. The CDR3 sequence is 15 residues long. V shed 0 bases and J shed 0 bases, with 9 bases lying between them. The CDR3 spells CASSVVSQMNTEAFF. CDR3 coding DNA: TGTGCCAGCAGCGTAGTTTCACAGATGAACACTGAAGCTTTCTTT.

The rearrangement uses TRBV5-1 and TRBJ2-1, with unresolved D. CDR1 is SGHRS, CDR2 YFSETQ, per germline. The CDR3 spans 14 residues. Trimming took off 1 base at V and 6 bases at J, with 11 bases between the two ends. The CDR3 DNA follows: TGCGCCAGCAGCTTGACCTCTAGTAGCAATGAGCAGTTCTTC. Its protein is CASSLTSSSNEQFF.

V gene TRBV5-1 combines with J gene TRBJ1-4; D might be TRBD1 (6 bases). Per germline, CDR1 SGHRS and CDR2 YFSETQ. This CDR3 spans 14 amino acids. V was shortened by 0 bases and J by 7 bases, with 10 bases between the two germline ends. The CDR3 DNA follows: TGCGCCAGCAGCTTGGACAGGGAAGGTGAAAAACTGTTTTTT. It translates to CASSLDREGEKLFF.

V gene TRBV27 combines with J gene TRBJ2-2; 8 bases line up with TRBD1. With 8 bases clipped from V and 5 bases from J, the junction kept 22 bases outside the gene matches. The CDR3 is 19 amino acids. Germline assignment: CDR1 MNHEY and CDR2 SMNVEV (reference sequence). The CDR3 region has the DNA TGTGCCAGCCGACCGACCCCCGGCAGGGGGCGGTTTGATACCGGGGAGCTGTTTTTT. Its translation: CASRPTPGRGRFDTGELFF.

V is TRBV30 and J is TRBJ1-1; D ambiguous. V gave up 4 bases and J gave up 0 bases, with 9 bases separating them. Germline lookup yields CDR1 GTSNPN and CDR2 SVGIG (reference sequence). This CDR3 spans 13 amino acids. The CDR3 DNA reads TGTGCCTGGATTCGTCAGGTGAACACTGAAGCTTTCTTT. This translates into CAWIRQVNTEAFF.

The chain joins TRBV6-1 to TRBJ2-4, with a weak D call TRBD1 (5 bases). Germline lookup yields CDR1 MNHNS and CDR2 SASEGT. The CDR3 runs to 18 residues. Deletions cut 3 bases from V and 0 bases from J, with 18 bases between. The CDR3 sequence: CASSDRMTASLAKNIQYF. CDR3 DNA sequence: TGTGCCAGCAGTGACCGTATGACAGCTTCATTAGCCAAAAACATTCAGTACTTC.